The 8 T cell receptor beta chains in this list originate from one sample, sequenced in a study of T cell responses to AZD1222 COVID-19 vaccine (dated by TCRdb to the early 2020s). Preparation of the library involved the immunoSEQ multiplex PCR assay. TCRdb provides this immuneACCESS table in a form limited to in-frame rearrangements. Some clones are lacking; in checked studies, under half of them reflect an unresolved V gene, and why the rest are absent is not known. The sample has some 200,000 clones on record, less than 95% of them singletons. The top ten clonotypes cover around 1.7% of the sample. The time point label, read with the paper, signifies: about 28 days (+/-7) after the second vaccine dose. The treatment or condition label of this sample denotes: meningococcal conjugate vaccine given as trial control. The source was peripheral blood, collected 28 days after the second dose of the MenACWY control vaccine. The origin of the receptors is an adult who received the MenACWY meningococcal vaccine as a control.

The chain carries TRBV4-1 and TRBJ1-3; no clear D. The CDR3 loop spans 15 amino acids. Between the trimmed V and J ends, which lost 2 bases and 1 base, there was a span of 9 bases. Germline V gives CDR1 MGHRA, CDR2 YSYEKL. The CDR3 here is CASSQRRVSGNTIYF. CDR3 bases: TGCGCCAGCAGCCAACGGAGGGTTTCTGGAAACACCATATATTTT.

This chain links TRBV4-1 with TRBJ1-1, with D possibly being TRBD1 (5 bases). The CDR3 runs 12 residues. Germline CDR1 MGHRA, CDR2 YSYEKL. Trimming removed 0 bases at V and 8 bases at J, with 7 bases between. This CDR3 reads CASSQDRAEAFF. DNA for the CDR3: TGCGCCAGCAGCCAAGACAGGGCGGAAGCTTTCTTT.

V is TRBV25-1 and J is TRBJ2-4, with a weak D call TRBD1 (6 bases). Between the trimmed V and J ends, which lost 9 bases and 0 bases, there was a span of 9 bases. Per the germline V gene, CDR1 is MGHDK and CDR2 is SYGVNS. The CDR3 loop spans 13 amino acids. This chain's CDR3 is CASQGLAKNIQYF. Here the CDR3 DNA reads TGTGCCAGTCAGGGGCTAGCCAAAAACATTCAGTACTTC. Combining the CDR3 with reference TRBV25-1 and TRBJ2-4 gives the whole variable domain EADIYQTPRYLVIGTGKKITLECSQTMGHDKMYWYQQDPGMELHLIHYSYGVNSTEKGDLSSESTVSRIRTEHFPLTLESARPSHTSQYLCASQGLAKNIQYFGAGTRLSVL.

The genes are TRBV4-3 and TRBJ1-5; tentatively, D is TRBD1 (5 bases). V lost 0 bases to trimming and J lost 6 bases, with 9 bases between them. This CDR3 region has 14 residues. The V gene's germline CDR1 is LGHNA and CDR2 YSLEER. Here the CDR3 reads CASSQEWGGQPQHF. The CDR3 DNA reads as TGCGCCAGCAGCCAAGAGTGGGGGGGTCAGCCCCAGCATTTT.

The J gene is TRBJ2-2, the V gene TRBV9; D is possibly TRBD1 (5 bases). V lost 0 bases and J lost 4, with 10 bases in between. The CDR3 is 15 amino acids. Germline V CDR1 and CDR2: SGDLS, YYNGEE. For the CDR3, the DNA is TGTGCCAGCAGCGTAGCCCAGGGCGGCACCGGGGAGCTGTTTTTT. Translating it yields CASSVAQGGTGELFF.

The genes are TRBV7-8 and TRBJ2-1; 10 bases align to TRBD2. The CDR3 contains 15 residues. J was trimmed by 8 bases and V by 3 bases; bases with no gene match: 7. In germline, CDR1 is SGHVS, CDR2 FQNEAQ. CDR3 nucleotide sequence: TGTGCCAGCAGCTTGGCTAGCGGGAGAGGGGATGAGCAGTTCTTC. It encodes CASSLASGRGDEQFF. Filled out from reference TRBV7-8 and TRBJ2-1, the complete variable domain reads GAGVSQSPRYKVAKRGQDVALRCDPISGHVSLFWYQQALGQGPEFLTYFQNEAQLDKSGLPSDRFFAERPEGSVSTLKIQRTQQEDSAVYLCASSLASGRGDEQFFGPGTRLTVL.

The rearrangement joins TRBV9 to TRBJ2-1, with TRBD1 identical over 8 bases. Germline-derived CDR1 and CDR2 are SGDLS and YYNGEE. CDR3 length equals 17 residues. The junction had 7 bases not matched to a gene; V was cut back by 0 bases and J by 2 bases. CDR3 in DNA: TGTGCCAGCAGCGTAGAACTAAGGGACAGGACCTACAATGAGCAGTTCTTC. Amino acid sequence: CASSVELRDRTYNEQFF. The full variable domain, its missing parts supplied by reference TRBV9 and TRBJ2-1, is DSGVTQTPKHLITATGQRVTLRCSPRSGDLSVYWYQQSLDQGLQFLIQYYNGEERAKGNILERFSAQQFPDLHSELNLSSLELGDSALYFCASSVELRDRTYNEQFFGPGTRLTVL.

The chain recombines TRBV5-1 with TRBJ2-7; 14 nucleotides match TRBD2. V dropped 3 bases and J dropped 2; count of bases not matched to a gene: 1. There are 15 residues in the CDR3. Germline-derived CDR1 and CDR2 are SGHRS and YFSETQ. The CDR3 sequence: CASSWGLAGAYEQYF. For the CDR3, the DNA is TGCGCCAGCAGCTGGGGACTAGCGGGAGCCTACGAGCAGTACTTC.